This TCR beta chain was sequenced during a study of blood T cells in healthy people across ages. Per germline, CDR1 SEHNR and CDR2 FQNEAQ (reference sequence). The CDR3 is 14 amino acids. Deletions cut 7 bases from V and 1 base from J, with 13 bases between. For the second PCR, which ran for 7 to 11 cycles, a sample-barcoded 5' primer and a J-beta primer mix were used. TCRdb redid the calling of the 5' RACE reads with MiXCR, one entry per CDR3 protein. The sample includes about 1,800,000 distinct CDR3 sequences, approximately 28% of them seen just once. The sample was blood. The rearrangement joins TRBV7-9 to TRBJ1-2, with D uncertain. This TCR derives from a woman aged 30 to 39 in good health. The CDR3 here is CASILPAHNYGYTF. CDR3 in DNA: TGTGCCAGCATCCTGCCCGCCCATAACTATGGCTACACCTTC.